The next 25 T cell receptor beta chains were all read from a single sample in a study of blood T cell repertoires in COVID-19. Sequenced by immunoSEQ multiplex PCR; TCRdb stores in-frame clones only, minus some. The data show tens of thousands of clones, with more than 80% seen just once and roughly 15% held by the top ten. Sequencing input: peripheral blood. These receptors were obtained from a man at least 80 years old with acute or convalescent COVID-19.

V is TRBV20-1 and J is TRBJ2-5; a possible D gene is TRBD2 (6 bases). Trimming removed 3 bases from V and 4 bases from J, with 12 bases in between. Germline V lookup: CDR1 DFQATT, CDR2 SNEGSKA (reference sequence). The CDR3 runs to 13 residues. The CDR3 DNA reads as TGCAGTGCTAGTTTGAGTAGCGGAGAGACCCAGTACTTC. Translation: CSASLSSGETQYF.

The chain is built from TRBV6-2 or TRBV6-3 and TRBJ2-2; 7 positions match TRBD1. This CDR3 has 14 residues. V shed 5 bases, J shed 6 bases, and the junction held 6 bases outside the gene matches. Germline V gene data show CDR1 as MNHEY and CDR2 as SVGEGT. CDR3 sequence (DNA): TGTGCCAGCAGTCTCTTGACAGGGTCCGGGGAGCTGTTTTTT. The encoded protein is CASSLLTGSGELFF.

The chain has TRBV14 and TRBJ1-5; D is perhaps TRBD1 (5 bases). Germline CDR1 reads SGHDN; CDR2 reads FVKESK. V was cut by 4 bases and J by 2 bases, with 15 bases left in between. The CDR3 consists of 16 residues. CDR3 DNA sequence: TGTGCCAGCAGCCCGCGGGGGGGGTACGGCAATCAGCCCCAGCATTTT. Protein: CASSPRGGYGNQPQHF.

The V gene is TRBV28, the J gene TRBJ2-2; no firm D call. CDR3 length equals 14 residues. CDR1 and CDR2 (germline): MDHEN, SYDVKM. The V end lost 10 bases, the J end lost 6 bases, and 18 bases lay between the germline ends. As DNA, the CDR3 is TGTGCCATTTATCCAGGCGACCAAGCCGGGGAGCTGTTTTTT. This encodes CAIYPGDQAGELFF.

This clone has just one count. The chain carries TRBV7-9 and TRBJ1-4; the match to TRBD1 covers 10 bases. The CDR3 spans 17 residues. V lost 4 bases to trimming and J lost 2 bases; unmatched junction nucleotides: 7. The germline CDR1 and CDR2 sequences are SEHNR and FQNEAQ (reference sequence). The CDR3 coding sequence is TGTGCCAGCAGCTACGGGACAGGGGTGACGACTAATGAAAAACTGTTTTTT. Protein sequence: CASSYGTGVTTNEKLFF. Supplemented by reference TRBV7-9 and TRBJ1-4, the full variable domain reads DTGVSQNPRHKITKRGQNVTFRCDPISEHNRLYWYRQTLGQGPEFLTYFQNEAQLEKSRLLSDRFSAERPKGSFSTLEIQRTEQGDSAMYLCASSYGTGVTTNEKLFFGSGTQLSVL.

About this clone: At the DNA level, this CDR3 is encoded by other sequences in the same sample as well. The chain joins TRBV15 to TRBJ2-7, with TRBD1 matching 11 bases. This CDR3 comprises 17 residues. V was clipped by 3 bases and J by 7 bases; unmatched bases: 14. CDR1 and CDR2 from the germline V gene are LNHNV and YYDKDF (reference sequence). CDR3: CATSRDMAGTGGREQYF. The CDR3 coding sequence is TGTGCCACCAGCAGGGATATGGCCGGGACAGGGGGGCGGGAGCAGTACTTC.

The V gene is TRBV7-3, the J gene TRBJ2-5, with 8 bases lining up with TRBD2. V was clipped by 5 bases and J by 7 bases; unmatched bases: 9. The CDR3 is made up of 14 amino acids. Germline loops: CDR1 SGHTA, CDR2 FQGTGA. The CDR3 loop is CASSPRGGEGTQYF. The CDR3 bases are TGTGCCAGCAGCCCCCGGGGGGGAGAGGGGACCCAGTACTTC.

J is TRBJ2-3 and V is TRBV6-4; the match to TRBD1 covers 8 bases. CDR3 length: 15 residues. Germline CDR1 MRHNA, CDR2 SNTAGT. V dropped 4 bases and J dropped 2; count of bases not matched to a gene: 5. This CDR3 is CASSGETGDTDTQYF. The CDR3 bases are TGTGCCAGCAGTGGGGAGACAGGGGACACAGATACGCAGTATTTT.

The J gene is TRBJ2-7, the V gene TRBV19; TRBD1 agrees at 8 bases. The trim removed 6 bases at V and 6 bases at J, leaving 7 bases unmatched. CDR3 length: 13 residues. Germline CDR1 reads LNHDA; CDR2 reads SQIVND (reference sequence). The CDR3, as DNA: TGTGCCAGTAGGGGCAGGGGGCGCGGCGAGCAGTACTTC. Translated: CASRGRGRGEQYF.

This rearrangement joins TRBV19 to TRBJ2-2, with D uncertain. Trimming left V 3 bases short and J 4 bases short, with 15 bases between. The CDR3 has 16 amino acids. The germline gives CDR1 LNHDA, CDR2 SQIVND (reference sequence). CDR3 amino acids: CASSIFPGVGTGELFF. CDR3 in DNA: TGTGCCAGTAGTATTTTCCCCGGAGTTGGCACCGGGGAGCTGTTTTTT.

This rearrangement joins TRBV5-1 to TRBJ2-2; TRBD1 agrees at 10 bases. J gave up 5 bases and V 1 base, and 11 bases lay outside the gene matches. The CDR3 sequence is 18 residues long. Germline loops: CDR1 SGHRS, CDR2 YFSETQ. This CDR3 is CASSLLARTGGRTGELFF. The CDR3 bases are TGCGCCAGCAGCTTGCTAGCCCGGACAGGGGGGAGGACCGGGGAGCTGTTTTTT.

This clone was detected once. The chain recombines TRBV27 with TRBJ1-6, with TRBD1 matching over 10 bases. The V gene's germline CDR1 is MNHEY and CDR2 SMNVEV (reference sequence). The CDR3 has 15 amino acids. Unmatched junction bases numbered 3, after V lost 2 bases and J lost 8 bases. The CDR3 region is CASSLGTGEHSPLHF. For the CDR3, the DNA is TGTGCCAGCAGTTTAGGGACAGGGGAACATTCACCCCTCCACTTT.

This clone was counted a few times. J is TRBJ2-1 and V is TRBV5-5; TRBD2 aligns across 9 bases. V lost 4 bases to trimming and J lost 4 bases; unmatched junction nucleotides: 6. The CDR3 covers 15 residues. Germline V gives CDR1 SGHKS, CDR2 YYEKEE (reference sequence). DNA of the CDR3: TGTGCCAGCAGCCCCCGGACTAGCGAGTACAATGAGCAGTTCTTC. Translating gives CASSPRTSEYNEQFF.

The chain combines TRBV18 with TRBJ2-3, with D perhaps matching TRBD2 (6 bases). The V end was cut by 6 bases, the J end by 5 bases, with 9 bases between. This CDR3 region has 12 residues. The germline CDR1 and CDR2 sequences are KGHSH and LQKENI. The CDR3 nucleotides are TGTGCCAGCTCCGAGGGAGGAGATACGCAGTATTTT. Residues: CASSEGGDTQYF.

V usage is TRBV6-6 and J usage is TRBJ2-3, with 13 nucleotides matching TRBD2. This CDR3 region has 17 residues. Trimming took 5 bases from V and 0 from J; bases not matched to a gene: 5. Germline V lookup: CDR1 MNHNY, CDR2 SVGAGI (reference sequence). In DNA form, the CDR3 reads TGTGCCAGCAGTCCAAGGACTAGCGGGGGCAGCACAGATACGCAGTATTTT. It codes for CASSPRTSGGSTDTQYF.

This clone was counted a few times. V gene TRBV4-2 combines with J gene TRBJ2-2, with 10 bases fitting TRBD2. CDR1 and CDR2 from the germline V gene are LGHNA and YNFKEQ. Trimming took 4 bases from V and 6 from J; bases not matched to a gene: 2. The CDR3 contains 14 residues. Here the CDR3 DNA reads TGTGCCAGCAGCCCGGGACTAGCGTCCGGGGAGCTGTTTTTT. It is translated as CASSPGLASGELFF.

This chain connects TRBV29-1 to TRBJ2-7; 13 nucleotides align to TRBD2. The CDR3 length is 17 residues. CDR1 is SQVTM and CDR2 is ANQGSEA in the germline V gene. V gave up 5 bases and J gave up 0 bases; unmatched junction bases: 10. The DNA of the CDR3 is TGCAGCGTTAATGGACTAGCGGGGGCCCCCCTCTCCTACGAGCAGTACTTC. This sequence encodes CSVNGLAGAPLSYEQYF.

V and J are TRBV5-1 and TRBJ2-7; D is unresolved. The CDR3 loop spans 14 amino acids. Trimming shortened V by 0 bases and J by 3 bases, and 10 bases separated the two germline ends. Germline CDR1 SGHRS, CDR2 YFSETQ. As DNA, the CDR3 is TGCGCCAGCAGCTTGGTAATGGCTTTCTACGAGCAGTACTTC. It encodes CASSLVMAFYEQYF.

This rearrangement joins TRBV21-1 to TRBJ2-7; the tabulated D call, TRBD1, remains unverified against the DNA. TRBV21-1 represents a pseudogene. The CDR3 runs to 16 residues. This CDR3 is CASSSRRRTGPYEQYF. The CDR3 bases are TGTGCCAGCAGCTCCCGTCGCAGGACAGGCCCCTACGAGCAGTACTTC.

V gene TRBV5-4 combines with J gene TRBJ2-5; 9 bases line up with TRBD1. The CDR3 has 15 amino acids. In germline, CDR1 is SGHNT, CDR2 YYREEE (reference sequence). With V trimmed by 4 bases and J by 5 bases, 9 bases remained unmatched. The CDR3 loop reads CASSRNRGRGETQYF. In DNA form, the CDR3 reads TGTGCCAGCAGCAGGAACAGGGGGCGTGGGGAGACCCAGTACTTC.

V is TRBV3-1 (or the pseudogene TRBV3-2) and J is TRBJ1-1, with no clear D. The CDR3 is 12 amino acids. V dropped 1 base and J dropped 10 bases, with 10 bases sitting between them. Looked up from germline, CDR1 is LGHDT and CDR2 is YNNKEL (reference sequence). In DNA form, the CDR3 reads TGTGCCAGCAGCCAAGTGGGCTTGGGAGCTTTCTTT. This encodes CASSQVGLGAFF.

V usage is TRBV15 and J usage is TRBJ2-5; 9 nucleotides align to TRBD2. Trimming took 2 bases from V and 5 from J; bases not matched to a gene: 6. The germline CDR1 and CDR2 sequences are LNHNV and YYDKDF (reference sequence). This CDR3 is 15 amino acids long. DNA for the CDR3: TGTGCCACCAGCAGACGGGCGGGGGGGCAGGAGACCCAGTACTTC. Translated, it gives CATSRRAGGQETQYF.

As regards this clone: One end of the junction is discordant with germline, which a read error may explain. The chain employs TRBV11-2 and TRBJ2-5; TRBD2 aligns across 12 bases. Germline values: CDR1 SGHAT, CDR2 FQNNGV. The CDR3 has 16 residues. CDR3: CASSVELAGGALTQYF. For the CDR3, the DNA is TGTGCCAGCAGCGTAGAGCTAGCGGGGGGGGCTTTGACCCAGTACTTC.

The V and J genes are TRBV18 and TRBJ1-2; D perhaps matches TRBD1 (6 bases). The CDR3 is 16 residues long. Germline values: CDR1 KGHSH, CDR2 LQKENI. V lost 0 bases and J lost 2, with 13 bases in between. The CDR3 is CASSPPDIRGNYGYTF. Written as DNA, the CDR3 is TGTGCCAGCTCACCACCGGATATCAGGGGAAACTATGGCTACACCTTC.

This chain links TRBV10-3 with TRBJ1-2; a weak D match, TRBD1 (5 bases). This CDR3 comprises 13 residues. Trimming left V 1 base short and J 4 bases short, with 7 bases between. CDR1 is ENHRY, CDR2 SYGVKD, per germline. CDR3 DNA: TGTGCCATCAGTGAGTTCGACAGCTATGGCTACACCTTC. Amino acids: CAISEFDSYGYTF.